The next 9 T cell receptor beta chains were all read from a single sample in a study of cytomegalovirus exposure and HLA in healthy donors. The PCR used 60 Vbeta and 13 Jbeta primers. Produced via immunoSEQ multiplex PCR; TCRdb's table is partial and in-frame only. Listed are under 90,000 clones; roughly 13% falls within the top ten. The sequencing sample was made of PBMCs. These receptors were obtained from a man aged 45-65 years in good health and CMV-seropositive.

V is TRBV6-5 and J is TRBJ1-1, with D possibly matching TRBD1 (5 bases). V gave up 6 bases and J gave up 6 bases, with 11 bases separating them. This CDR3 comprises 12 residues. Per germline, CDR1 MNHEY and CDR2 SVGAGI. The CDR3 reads CASRPGVAEAFF. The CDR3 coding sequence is TGTGCCAGCAGACCGGGGGTCGCTGAAGCTTTCTTT.

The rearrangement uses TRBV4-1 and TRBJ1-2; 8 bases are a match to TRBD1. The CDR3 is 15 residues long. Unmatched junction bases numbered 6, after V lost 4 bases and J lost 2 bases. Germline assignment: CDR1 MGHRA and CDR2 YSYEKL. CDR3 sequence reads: CASSLETGANYGYTF. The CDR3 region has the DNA TGCGCCAGCAGCCTCGAGACAGGGGCGAACTATGGCTACACCTTC.

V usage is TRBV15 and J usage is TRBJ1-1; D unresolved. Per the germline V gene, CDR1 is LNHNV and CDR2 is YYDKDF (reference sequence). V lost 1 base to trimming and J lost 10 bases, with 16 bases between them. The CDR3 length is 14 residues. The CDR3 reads CATSRVEELRRAFF. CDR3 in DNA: TGTGCCACCAGCAGAGTGGAAGAACTAAGAAGAGCTTTCTTT.

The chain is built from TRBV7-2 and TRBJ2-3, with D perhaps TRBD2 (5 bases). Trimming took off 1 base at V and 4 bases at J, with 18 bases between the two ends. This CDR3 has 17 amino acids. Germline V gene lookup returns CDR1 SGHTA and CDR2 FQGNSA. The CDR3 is CASSLVLPVVSADTQYF. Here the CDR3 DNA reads TGTGCCAGCAGCTTAGTACTCCCCGTGGTTAGCGCAGATACGCAGTATTTT.

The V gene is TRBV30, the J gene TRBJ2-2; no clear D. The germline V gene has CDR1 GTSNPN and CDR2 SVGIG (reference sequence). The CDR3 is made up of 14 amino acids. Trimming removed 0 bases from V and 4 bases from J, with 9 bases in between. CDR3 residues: CAWSVGAFTGELFF. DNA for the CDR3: TGTGCCTGGAGTGTAGGAGCTTTCACCGGGGAGCTGTTTTTT.

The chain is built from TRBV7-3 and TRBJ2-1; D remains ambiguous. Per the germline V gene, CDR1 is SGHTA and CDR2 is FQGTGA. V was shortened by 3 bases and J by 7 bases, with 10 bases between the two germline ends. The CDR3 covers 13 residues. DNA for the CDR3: TGTGCCAGCAGCTTGTCGCAGGAAAATGAGCAGTTCTTC. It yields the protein CASSLSQENEQFF.

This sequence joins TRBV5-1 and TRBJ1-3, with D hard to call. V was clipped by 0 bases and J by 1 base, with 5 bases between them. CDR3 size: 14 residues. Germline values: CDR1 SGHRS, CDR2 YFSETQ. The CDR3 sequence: CASSLDGSGNTIYF. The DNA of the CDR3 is TGCGCCAGCAGCTTGGACGGGTCTGGAAACACCATATATTTT.

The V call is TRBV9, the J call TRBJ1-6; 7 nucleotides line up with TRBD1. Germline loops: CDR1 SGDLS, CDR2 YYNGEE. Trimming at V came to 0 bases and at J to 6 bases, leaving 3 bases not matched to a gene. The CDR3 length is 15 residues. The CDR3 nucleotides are TGTGCCAGCAGCGTAGCGTCAGGGGGTAATTCACCCCTCCACTTT. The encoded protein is CASSVASGGNSPLHF.

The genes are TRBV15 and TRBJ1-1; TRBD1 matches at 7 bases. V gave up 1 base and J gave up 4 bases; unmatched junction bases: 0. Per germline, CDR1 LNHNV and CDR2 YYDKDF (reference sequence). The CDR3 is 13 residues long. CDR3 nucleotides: TGTGCCACCAGCAGAGCAGGGGGCACTGAAGCTTTCTTT. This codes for CATSRAGGTEAFF.